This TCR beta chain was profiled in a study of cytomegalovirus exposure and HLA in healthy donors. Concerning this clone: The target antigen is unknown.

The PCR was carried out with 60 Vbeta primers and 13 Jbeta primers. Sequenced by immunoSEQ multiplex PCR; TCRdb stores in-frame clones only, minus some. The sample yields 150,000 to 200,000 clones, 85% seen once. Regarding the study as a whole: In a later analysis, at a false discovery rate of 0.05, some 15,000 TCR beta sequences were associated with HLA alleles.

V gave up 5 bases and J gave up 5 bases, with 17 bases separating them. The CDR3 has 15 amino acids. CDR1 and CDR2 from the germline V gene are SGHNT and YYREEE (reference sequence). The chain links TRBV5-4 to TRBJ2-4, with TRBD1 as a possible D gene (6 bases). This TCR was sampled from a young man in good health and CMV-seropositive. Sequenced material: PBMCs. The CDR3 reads CASRHHRDTENIQYF. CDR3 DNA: TGTGCCAGCAGACACCACCGGGACACAGAAAACATTCAGTACTTC.